The 7 T cell receptor beta chains below were found in one sample sequenced in a study of blood T cells in healthy people across ages. A second roughly 6 to 11 cycle PCR used barcoded and J-beta primers. TCRdb ran MiXCR on the 5' RACE reads and lists one entry per CDR3 protein. The sample has roughly 1,700,000 distinct CDR3 sequences, roughly 27% seen once. The specimen sequenced was blood. These TCRs come from a young woman in good health.

As concerns this clonotype: The junction and the germline gene differ at one end; a read error may be behind it. The chain has TRBV20-1 and TRBJ1-2; D may be TRBD1 (5 bases). Germline CDR1 and CDR2: DFQATT and SNEGSKA (reference sequence). The CDR3 sequence is 12 residues long. The CDR3 DNA is TGCAGGGCTAGGGACGCTGGGAATGGCTACACCTTC. Translation gives CRARDAGNGYTF.

The gene calls are TRBV20-1 and TRBJ2-3; 11 bases line up with TRBD2. This CDR3 has 15 amino acids. The junction had 3 bases not matched to a gene; V was cut back by 4 bases and J by 0 bases. CDR1 DFQATT and CDR2 SNEGSKA come from the germline V gene (reference sequence). DNA for the CDR3: TGCAGTGCTATGCGACTAGCGGGAAGCACAGATACGCAGTATTTT. Protein product: CSAMRLAGSTDTQYF.

As to this clonotype: A much larger clone lies one base from this, so it may be a read error. J is TRBJ2-4 and V is TRBV28; either TRBD1 or TRBD2 may fit D (5 bases each). The V and J ends lost 6 bases and 13 bases respectively, with 22 bases between them. The CDR3 is 14 amino acids. Germline V gene sequence: CDR1 MDHEN, CDR2 SYDVKM. The CDR3 sequence: CASRGTAQYNEQYF. DNA of the CDR3: TGTGCCAGCAGAGGGACCGCGCAATACAATGAGCAGTACTTC.

This chain links TRBV21-1 with TRBJ2-7. TRBV21-1 is a pseudogene locus. The CDR3 is made up of 15 amino acids. The CDR3 loop is CASSNGEGYSYEQYF. The CDR3, as DNA: TGTGCCAGCAGCAATGGTGAAGGTTACTCCTACGAGCAGTACTTC.

The V gene is TRBV6-6, the J gene TRBJ1-4; D is possibly TRBD1 (6 bases). The CDR3 contains 16 residues. Germline CDR1 and CDR2: MNHNY and SVGAGI (reference sequence). Trimming removed 8 bases at V and 7 bases at J, with 23 bases between. The CDR3 reads CASRGVGSGVFEKLFF. The CDR3 DNA follows: TGTGCCAGCCGTGGGGTGGGGTCAGGGGTTTTTGAAAAACTGTTTTTT.

V and J are TRBV10-3 and TRBJ2-2; D uncertain. Germline V gene data show CDR1 as ENHRY and CDR2 as SYGVKD. Trimming took off 6 bases at V and 0 bases at J, with 2 bases between the two ends. The length of the CDR3 is 12 residues. The CDR3 is CAIRPNTGELFF. For the CDR3, the DNA is TGTGCCATCAGACCGAACACCGGGGAGCTGTTTTTT.

The rearrangement joins TRBV18 to TRBJ2-4; 12 nucleotides agree with TRBD2. The J call is doubtful: the DNA matches TRBJ2-7 better. This CDR3 has 16 residues. Germline V gives CDR1 KGHSH, CDR2 LQKENI. Here the CDR3 DNA reads TGTGCCAGCTCACCTATGGGACTAGCGGGCGAGGCCGAGCAGTACTTC. Protein: CASSPMGLAGEAEQYF.